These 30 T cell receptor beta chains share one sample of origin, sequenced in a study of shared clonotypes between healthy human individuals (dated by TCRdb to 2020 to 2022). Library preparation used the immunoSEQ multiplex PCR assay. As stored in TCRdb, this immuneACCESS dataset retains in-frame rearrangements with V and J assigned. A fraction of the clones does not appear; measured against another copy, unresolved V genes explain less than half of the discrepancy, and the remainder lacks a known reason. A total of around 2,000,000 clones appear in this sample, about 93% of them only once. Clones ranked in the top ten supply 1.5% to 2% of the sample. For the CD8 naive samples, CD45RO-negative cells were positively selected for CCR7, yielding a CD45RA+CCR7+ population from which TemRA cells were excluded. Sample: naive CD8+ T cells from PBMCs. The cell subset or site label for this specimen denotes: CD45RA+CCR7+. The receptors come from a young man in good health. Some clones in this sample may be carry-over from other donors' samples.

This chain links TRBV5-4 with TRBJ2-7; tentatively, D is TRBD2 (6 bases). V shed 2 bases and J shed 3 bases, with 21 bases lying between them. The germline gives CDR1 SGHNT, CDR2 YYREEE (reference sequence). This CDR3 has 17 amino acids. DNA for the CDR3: TGTGCCAGCAGCTTACAGAGCCCAGGGAGGATTATCTACGAGCAGTACTTC. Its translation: CASSLQSPGRIIYEQYF.

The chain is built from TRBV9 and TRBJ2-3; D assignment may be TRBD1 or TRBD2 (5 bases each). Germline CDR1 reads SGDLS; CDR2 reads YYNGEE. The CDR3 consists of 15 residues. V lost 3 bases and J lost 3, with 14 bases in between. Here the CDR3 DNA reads TGTGCCAGCAGCGACGGGACGGGCGCTACAGATACGCAGTATTTT. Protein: CASSDGTGATDTQYF.

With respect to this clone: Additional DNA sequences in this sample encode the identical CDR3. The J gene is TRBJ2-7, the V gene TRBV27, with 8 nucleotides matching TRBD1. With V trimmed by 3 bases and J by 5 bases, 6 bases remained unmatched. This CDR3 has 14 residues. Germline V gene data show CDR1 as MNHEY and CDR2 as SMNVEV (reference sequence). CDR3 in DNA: TGTGCCAGCAGTTTCCAGGGGGCCCCGCACGAGCAGTACTTC. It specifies CASSFQGAPHEQYF.

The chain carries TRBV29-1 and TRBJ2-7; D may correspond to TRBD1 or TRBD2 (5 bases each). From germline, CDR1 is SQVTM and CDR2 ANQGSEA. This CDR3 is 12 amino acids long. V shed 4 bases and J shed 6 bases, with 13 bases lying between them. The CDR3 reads CSVGPSGREQYF. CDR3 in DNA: TGCAGCGTTGGACCCTCGGGGCGCGAGCAGTACTTC.

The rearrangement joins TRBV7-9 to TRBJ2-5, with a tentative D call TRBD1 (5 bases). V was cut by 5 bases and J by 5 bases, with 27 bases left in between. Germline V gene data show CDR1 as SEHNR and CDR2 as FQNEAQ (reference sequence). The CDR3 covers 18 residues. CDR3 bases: TGTGCCAGCAGCCGACAGCCTCCAGGAAGGGTCCGAAGGGAGACCCAGTACTTC. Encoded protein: CASSRQPPGRVRRETQYF.

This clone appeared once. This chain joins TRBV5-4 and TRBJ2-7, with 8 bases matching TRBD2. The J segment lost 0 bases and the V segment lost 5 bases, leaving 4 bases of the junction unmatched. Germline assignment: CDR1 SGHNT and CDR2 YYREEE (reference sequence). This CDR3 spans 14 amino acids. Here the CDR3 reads CASSVGRASYEQYF. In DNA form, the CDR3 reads TGTGCCAGCAGTGTCGGGAGGGCCTCCTACGAGCAGTACTTC.

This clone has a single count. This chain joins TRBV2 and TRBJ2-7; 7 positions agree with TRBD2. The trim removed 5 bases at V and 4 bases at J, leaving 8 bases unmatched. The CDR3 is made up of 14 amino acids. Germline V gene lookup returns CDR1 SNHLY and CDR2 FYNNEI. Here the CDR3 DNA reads TGTGCCAGCAGTCCACTAGCGACACGATACGAGCAGTACTTC. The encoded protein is CASSPLATRYEQYF.

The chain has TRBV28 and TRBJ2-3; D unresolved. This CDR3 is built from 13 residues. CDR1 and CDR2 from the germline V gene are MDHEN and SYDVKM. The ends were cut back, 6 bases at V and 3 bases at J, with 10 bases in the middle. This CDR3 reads CASSPLRTDTQYF. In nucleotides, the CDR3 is TGTGCCAGCAGCCCCCTCCGGACAGATACGCAGTATTTT.

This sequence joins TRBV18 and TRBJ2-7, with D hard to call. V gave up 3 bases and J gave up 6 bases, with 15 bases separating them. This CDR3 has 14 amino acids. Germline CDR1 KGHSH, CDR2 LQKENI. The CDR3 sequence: CASSPSPVASEQYF. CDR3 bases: TGTGCCAGCTCACCGAGCCCCGTTGCCAGCGAGCAGTACTTC.

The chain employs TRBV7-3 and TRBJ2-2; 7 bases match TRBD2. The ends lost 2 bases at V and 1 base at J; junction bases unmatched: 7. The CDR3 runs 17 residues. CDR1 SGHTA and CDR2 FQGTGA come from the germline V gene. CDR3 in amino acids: CASSLAPSGQNTGELFF. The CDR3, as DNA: TGTGCCAGCAGCTTAGCCCCTAGCGGACAGAACACCGGGGAGCTGTTTTTT. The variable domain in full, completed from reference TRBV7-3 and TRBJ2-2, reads GAGVSQTPSNKVTEKGKYVELRCDPISGHTALYWYRQSLGQGPEFLIYFQGTGAADDSGLPNDRFFAVRPEGSVSTLKIQRTERGDSAVYLCASSLAPSGQNTGELFFGEGSRLTVL.

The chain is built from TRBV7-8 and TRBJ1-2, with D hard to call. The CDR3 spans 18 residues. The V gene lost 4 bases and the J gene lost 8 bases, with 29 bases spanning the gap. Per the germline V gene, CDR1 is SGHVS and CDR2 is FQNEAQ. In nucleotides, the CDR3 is TGTGCCAGCAGCTCGAGCCCCGGAATAGCCTTTGCAGTGGAAGGCTACACCTTC. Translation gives CASSSSPGIAFAVEGYTF.

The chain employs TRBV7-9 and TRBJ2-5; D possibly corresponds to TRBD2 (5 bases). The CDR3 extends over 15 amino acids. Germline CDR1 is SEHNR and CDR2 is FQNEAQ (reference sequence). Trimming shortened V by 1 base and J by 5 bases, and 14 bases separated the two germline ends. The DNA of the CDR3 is TGTGCCAGCAGCTTAGAGATCAGCGGCTGGGAGACCCAGTACTTC. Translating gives CASSLEISGWETQYF.

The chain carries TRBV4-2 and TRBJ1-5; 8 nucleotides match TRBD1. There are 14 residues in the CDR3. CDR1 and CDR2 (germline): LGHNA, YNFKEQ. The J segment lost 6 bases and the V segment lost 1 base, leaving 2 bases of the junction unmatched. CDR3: CASSQGQGFQPQHF. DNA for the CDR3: TGTGCCAGCAGCCAAGGACAGGGGTTTCAGCCCCAGCATTTT.

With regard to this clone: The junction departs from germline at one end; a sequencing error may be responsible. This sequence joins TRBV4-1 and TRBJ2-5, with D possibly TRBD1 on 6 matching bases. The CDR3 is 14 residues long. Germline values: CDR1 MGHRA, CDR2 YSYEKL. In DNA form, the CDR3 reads TGCGCCGGCAGCCAACGACACAGGGCAGAGACCCAGTACTTC. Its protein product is CAGSQRHRAETQYF.

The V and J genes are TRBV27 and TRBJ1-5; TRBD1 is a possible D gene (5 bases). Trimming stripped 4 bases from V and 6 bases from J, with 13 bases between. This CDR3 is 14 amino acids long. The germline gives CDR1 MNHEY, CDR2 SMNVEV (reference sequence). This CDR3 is CASSWAGSFQPQHF. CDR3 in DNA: TGTGCCAGCAGTTGGGCAGGGAGTTTTCAGCCCCAGCATTTT.

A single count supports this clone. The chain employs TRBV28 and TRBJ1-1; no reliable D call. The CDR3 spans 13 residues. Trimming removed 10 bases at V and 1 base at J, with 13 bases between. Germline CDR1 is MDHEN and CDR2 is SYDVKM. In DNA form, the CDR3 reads TGTGCCACAGAAACGTCCGGGAACACTGAAGCTTTCTTT. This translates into CATETSGNTEAFF.

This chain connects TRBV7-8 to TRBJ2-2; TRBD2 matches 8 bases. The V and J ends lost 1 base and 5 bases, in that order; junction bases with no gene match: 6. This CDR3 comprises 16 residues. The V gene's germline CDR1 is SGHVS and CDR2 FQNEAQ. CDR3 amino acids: CASSLEAGGRTGELFF. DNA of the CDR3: TGTGCCAGCAGCTTAGAGGCGGGAGGAAGGACCGGGGAGCTGTTTTTT.

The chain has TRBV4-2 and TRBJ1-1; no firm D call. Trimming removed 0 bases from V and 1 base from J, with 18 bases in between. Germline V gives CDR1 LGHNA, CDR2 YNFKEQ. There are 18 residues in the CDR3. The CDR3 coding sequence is TGTGCCAGCAGCCAAGATTTGTTGAAGGTACGCTCGAACACTGAAGCTTTCTTT. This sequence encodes CASSQDLLKVRSNTEAFF.

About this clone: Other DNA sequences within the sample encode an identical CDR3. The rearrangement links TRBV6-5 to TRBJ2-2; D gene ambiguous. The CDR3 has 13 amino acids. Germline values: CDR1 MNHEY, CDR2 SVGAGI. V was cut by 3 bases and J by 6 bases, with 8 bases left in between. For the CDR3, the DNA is TGTGCCAGCAGTTATGGAAGCTCCGGGGAGCTGTTTTTT. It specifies CASSYGSSGELFF.

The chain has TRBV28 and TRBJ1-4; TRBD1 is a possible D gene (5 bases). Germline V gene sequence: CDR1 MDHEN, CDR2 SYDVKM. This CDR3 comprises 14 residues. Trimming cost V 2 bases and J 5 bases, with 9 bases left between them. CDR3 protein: CASSLRQTNEKLFF. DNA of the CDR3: TGTGCCAGCAGTTTAAGACAGACCAATGAAAAACTGTTTTTT.

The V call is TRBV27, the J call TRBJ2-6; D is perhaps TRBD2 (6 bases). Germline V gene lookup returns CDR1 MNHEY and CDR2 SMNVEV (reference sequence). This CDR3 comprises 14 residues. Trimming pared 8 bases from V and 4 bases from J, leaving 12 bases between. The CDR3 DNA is TGTGCCAGCCGGCCAGGGAGGGGGGCCAACGTCCTGACTTTC. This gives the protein CASRPGRGANVLTF.

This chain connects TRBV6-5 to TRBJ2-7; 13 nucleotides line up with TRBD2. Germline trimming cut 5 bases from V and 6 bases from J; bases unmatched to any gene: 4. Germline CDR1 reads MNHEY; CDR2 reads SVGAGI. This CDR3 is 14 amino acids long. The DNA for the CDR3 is TGTGCCAGCAGTCAAGGACTAGCGGGAGCCGAGCAGTACTTC. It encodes CASSQGLAGAEQYF.

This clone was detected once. CDR3 residues: CASSAGTGGFNEQYF. The CDR3 coding sequence is TGTGCCAGCAGCGCAGGGACAGGGGGCTTCAACGAGCAGTACTTC. The rearrangement links TRBV9 to TRBJ2-7; 12 bases are a match to TRBD1. The CDR3 has 15 residues. CDR1 is SGDLS, CDR2 YYNGEE, per germline. V lost 3 bases, J lost 5 bases, and 6 bases stayed unmatched.

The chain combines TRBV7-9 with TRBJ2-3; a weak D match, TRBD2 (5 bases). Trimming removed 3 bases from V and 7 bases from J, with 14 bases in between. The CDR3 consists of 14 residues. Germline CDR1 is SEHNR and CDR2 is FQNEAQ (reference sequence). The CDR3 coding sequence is TGTGCCAGCAGCTTGCTAGGACTGTCAAATACGCAGTATTTT. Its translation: CASSLLGLSNTQYF.

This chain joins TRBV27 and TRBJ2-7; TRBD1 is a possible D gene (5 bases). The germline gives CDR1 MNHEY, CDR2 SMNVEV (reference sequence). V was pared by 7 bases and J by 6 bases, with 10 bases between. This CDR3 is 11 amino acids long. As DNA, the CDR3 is TGTGCCAGCACCCAGGGTTTCGAGCAGTACTTC. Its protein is CASTQGFEQYF.

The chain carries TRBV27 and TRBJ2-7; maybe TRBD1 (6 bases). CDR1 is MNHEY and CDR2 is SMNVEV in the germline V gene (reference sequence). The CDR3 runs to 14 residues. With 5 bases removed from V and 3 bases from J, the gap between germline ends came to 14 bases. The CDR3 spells CASSLTGTGYEQYF. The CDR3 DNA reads TGTGCCAGCAGTCTCACAGGGACGGGCTACGAGCAGTACTTC.

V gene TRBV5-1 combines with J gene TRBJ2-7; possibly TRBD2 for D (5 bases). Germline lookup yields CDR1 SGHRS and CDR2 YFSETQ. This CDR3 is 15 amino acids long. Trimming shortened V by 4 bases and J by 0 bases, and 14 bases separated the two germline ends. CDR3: CASSPEAPSSYEQYF. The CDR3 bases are TGCGCCAGCAGCCCGGAGGCGCCCAGCTCCTACGAGCAGTACTTC.

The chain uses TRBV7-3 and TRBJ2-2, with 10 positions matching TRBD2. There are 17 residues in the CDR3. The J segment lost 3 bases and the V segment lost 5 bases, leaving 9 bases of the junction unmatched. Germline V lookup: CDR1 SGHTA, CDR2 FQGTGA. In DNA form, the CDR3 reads TGTGCCAGCAGCCGTAGTCTAGCGGGAGTTTACACCGGGGAGCTGTTTTTT. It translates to CASSRSLAGVYTGELFF.

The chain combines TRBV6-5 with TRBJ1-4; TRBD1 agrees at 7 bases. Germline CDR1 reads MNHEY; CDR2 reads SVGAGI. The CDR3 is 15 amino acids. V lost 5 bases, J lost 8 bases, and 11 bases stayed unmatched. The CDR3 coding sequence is TGTGCCAGCAGTCCACTGACAGGGAAGGGGGAAAAACTGTTTTTT. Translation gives CASSPLTGKGEKLFF.

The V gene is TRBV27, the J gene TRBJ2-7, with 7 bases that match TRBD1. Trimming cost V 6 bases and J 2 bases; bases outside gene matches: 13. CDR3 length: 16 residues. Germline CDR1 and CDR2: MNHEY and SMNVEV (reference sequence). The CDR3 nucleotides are TGTGCCAGCAGCACCCTTCACAGGGGCTACACCTACGAGCAGTACTTC. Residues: CASSTLHRGYTYEQYF.